These T cell receptor beta chains were read from a single sample in a study of TIL therapy for anti-PD-1-resistant metastatic lung cancer. The data were produced by immunoSEQ multiplex PCR, yet TCRdb's version contains in-frame clones alone and is incomplete. The sample has some 60,000 clones, around 70% seen once. Here the sequenced sample was blood, taken at baseline. Receptors were obtained from a person between 25 and 80 years old with non-small cell lung cancer. Each CDR3 is given with its conserved first and last residue. Each record gives: J gene, V gene, D gene, clone size, CDR3 protein, CDR3 DNA. A D gene is named only where the DNA matches it firmly. Only some rows state a clone size, as once, few, many or a class for expanded clones.

>TRBJ2-7|TRBV27|TRBD2|NA
CASSFSLAGVYEQYF
TGTGCCAGCAGTTTCTCGCTAGCGGGGGTCTACGAGCAGTACTTC
>TRBJ2-2|TRBV5-1|NA|once
CASSFLGRTGELFF
TGCGCCAGCAGCTTCTTAGGTCGGACCGGGGAGCTGTTTTTT
>TRBJ2-1|TRBV9|NA|NA
CASSATLGRTLEQFF
TGTGCCAGCAGCGCGACGTTGGGGCGCACATTGGAGCAGTTCTTC
>TRBJ1-1|TRBV21-1|NA|NA
CASSKGGRGGTEAFF
TGTGCCAGCAGCAAAGGTGGCAGGGGGGGCACTGAAGCTTTCTTT
>TRBJ2-1|TRBV18|NA|NA
CASSPSAYNEQFF
TGTGCCAGCTCACCATCCGCCTACAATGAGCAGTTCTTC
>TRBJ2-6|TRBV6-6|NA|NA
CASCRDQGSGANVLTF
TGTGCCAGCTGCCGGGACCAAGGCTCTGGGGCCAACGTCCTGACTTTC
>TRBJ2-4|TRBV28|NA|NA
CASSLTSEGQYF
TGTGCCAGCAGTTTAACCTCCGAAGGGCAGTACTTC
>TRBJ2-3|TRBV6-1|TRBD2|NA
CASGNSGATTDTQYF
TGTGCCAGCGGAAATAGCGGGGCGACCACAGATACGCAGTATTTT
>TRBJ2-3|TRBV4-3|TRBD2|NA
CASSQEPSGTGTDTQYF
TGCGCCAGCAGCCAAGAGCCTAGCGGGACTGGGACAGATACGCAGTATTTT
>TRBJ1-2|TRBV5-4|TRBD1|NA
CASSLMTGKVGYTF
TGTGCCAGCAGCTTGATGACAGGGAAGGTGGGCTACACCTTC
>TRBJ1-2|TRBV5-7|NA|NA
CASSLTIVCTF
TGTGCCAGCAGCCTGACGATAGTCTGCACCTTC
>TRBJ1-5|TRBV5-6|TRBD1|NA
CASSSGQGGNQPQHF
TGTGCCAGCAGCTCGGGACAGGGAGGCAATCAGCCCCAGCATTTT
>TRBJ2-6|TRBV5-1|TRBD2|NA
CASTNPSGSSGANVLTF
TGCGCCAGCACCAACCCCAGCGGGAGCTCTGGGGCCAACGTCCTGACTTTC
>TRBJ1-2|TRBV7-9|NA|few
CASSLAQANYGYTF
TGTGCCAGCAGCTTAGCACAAGCTAACTATGGCTACACCTTC
>TRBJ2-1|TRBV7-2|NA|NA
CASTGGGAINEQFF
TGTGCCAGCACGGGGGGCGGTGCCATAAATGAGCAGTTCTTC
>TRBJ1-5|TRBV10-1|NA|few
CASSDTGVSQHF
TGCGCCAGCAGTGACACGGGGGTGTCCCAGCATTTT
>TRBJ2-2|TRBV30|NA|once
CAWREGTGELFF
TGTGCCTGGAGAGAAGGCACCGGGGAGCTGTTTTTT
>TRBJ1-5|TRBV7-2|NA|NA
CASSLVASYSNQPQHF
TGTGCCAGCAGCTTAGTGGCATCCTATAGCAATCAGCCCCAGCATTTT
>TRBJ1-5|TRBV10-3|NA|NA
CAISEGGNQPQHF
TGTGCCATCAGTGAGGGCGGCAATCAGCCCCAGCATTTT
>TRBJ1-5|TRBV6-1|NA|few
CASSEPRQFYSNQPQHF
TGTGCCAGCAGTGAACCTAGGCAGTTTTATAGCAATCAGCCCCAGCATTTT
>TRBJ1-5|TRBV5-4|NA|NA
CASSFGGSNQPQHF
TGTGCCAGCAGCTTCGGTGGGAGCAATCAGCCCCAGCATTTT
>TRBJ1-1|TRBV28|NA|NA
CASLNTEAFF
TGTGCCAGTCTGAACACTGAAGCTTTCTTT
>TRBJ2-5|TRBV5-6|TRBD2|NA
CASSFGGMGETQYF
TGTGCCAGCAGCTTCGGGGGGATGGGCGAGACCCAGTACTTC